These 27 T cell receptor beta chains came from one sample sequenced in a study of T cell responses to AZD1222 COVID-19 vaccine. The method was immunoSEQ multiplex PCR; TCRdb's version includes in-frame clones alone and lacks a portion of them. The sample shows approximately 150,000 clones, about 90% of them seen only once. This sample comprised peripheral blood, obtained 28 days after the second AZD1222 dose. These receptors all come from an adult who received the AZD1222 COVID-19 vaccine.

The chain links TRBV2 to TRBJ2-3; D is ambiguous. The CDR3 consists of 14 residues. Trimming took 4 bases from V and 4 from J, leaving 12 bases between them. CDR1 is SNHLY, CDR2 FYNNEI, per germline. The CDR3 region is CASSVGSSADTQYF. The CDR3 DNA sequence: TGTGCCAGCAGTGTAGGGTCGAGCGCAGATACGCAGTATTTT.

The CDR3 reads CASSPLAGGYNEQFF. For the CDR3, the DNA is TGTGCCAGCAGCCCACTAGCGGGAGGCTACAATGAGCAGTTCTTC. This chain joins TRBV9 and TRBJ2-1, with 12 bases that match TRBD2. The CDR3 is made up of 15 amino acids. Germline CDR1 and CDR2: SGDLS and YYNGEE. J gave up 3 bases and V 4 bases, and 2 bases lay outside the gene matches.

The gene calls are TRBV5-1 and TRBJ2-1; D assignment may be TRBD1 or TRBD2 (5 bases each). CDR1 SGHRS and CDR2 YFSETQ come from the germline V gene. V dropped 3 bases and J dropped 6 bases, with 19 bases sitting between them. CDR3 length: 16 amino acids. This CDR3 reads CASSSGGRGLVNEQFF. CDR3 sequence (DNA): TGCGCCAGCAGCTCCGGAGGTCGGGGCCTAGTCAATGAGCAGTTCTTC. Using reference TRBV5-1 and TRBJ2-1 for the parts outside the CDR3, the full variable domain is KAGVTQTPRYLIKTRGQQVTLSCSPISGHRSVSWYQQTPGQGLQFLFEYFSETQRNKGNFPGRFSGRQFSNSRSEMNVSTLELGDSALYLCASSSGGRGLVNEQFFGPGTRLTVL.

Notes on this clone: Other DNA variants within this sample encode the same CDR3. This chain links TRBV18 with TRBJ1-4; the D gene is possibly TRBD1 (5 bases). V was cut by 1 base and J by 8 bases, with 11 bases left in between. Germline V gene lookup returns CDR1 KGHSH and CDR2 LQKENI. This CDR3 contains 14 residues. The CDR3 reads CASSPLQGEEKLFF. The DNA for the CDR3 is TGTGCCAGCTCACCACTCCAGGGTGAGGAAAAACTGTTTTTT.

The CDR3 sequence: CASTYAGGSSGNTIYF. The CDR3 region has the DNA TGTGCCAGCACCTATGCAGGGGGCAGCTCTGGAAACACCATATATTTT. The genes are TRBV5-5 and TRBJ1-3, with TRBD1 matching over 8 bases. With 6 bases clipped from V and 0 bases from J, the junction kept 8 bases outside the gene matches. Germline CDR1 and CDR2: SGHKS and YYEKEE (reference sequence). This CDR3 is built from 16 residues. The full variable domain, rest sourced from reference TRBV5-5 and TRBJ1-3, is DAGVTQSPTHLIKTRGQQVTLRCSPISGHKSVSWYQQVLGQGPQFIFQYYEKEERGRGNFPDRFSARQFPNYSSELNVNALLLGDSALYLCASTYAGGSSGNTIYFGEGSWLTVV.

This chain joins TRBV7-6 and TRBJ2-2; 8 bases agree with TRBD2. Germline V gene lookup returns CDR1 SGHVS and CDR2 FNYEAQ. The CDR3 totals 16 residues. J lost 4 bases, V lost 1 base, and 5 bases had no gene match. The CDR3: CASSLGAGGPTGELFF. In nucleotides, the CDR3 is TGTGCCAGCAGCTTAGGTGCGGGAGGTCCCACCGGGGAGCTGTTTTTT.

J is TRBJ2-1 and V is TRBV29-1, with D perhaps TRBD2 (6 bases). Trimming removed 4 bases from V and 12 bases from J, with 16 bases in between. Germline V CDR1 and CDR2: SQVTM, ANQGSEA. This CDR3 region has 12 residues. The CDR3 DNA follows: TGCAGCGTTGTTGGAGGGAAGGTCGGGCAGTTCTTC. It codes for CSVVGGKVGQFF.

The chain recombines TRBV11-3 with TRBJ2-3; 10 bases are a match to TRBD2. Germline-derived CDR1 and CDR2 are SGHNT and YENEEA. The CDR3 covers 16 residues. Trimming at V came to 1 base and at J to 6 bases, leaving 7 bases not matched to a gene. CDR3 nucleotides: TGTGCCAGCAGCTTAGGTCAGGGGACTAGCGTCGATACGCAGTATTTT. Translated: CASSLGQGTSVDTQYF.

The chain recombines TRBV28 with TRBJ1-5; D is unclear. The CDR3 spans 14 residues. Between the trimmed V and J ends, which lost 5 bases and 2 bases, there was a span of 10 bases. The germline CDR1 and CDR2 sequences are MDHEN and SYDVKM. The CDR3 loop is CASSTTWGNQPQHF. The CDR3 nucleotides read TGTGCCAGCAGTACAACCTGGGGCAATCAGCCCCAGCATTTT. Variable domain in full (rest from reference TRBV28 and TRBJ1-5): DVKVTQSSRYLVKRTGEKVFLECVQDMDHENMFWYRQDPGLGLRLIYFSYDVKMKEKGDIPEGYSVSREKKERFSLILESASTNQTSMYLCASSTTWGNQPQHFGDGTRLSIL.

This clone has only one observation. The chain employs TRBV27 and TRBJ2-7, with 8 bases identical to TRBD1. J lost 6 bases, V lost 4 bases, and 8 bases had no gene match. Per the germline V gene, CDR1 is MNHEY and CDR2 is SMNVEV (reference sequence). The length of the CDR3 is 14 residues. Here the CDR3 reads CASSYINRGAEQYF. CDR3 DNA sequence: TGTGCCAGCAGTTACATTAACAGGGGGGCCGAGCAGTACTTC.

This clone has only a few counts. J is TRBJ1-6 and V is TRBV29-1; D possibly corresponds to TRBD1 (6 bases). Germline V gives CDR1 SQVTM, CDR2 ANQGSEA. V lost 5 bases and J 5 bases, leaving 13 bases between the germline ends. This CDR3 has 14 residues. This chain's CDR3 is CSVKGQGNNSPLHF. The CDR3 DNA reads TGCAGCGTTAAGGGTCAGGGGAATAATTCACCCCTCCACTTT.

This chain joins TRBV5-1 and TRBJ2-3; 11 nucleotides align to TRBD1. The CDR3 runs to 19 residues. Looked up from germline, CDR1 is SGHRS and CDR2 is YFSETQ. Losses at the gene ends were 0 bases for V and 3 bases for J; bases not matched to a gene: 12. CDR3 loop: CASSLDPGQGVRGTDTQYF. The CDR3 bases are TGCGCCAGCAGCTTGGATCCGGGACAGGGGGTAAGGGGGACAGATACGCAGTATTTT. The full variable domain, its missing parts supplied by reference TRBV5-1 and TRBJ2-3, is KAGVTQTPRYLIKTRGQQVTLSCSPISGHRSVSWYQQTPGQGLQFLFEYFSETQRNKGNFPGRFSGRQFSNSRSEMNVSTLELGDSALYLCASSLDPGQGVRGTDTQYFGPGTRLTVL.

The rearrangement joins TRBV28 to TRBJ1-1, with 8 bases lining up with TRBD1. This CDR3 has 15 amino acids. The V segment lost 7 bases and the J segment 4 bases; nucleotides outside the gene matches: 11. The germline gives CDR1 MDHEN, CDR2 SYDVKM. CDR3 sequence: CASKAPGQGSTEAFF. CDR3 nucleotide sequence: TGTGCCAGCAAAGCCCCCGGACAGGGAAGCACTGAAGCTTTCTTT.

The J gene is TRBJ1-6, the V gene TRBV18; D ambiguous. CDR3 length: 14 residues. Germline V gene lookup returns CDR1 KGHSH and CDR2 LQKENI. Between the trimmed V and J ends, which lost 3 bases and 4 bases, there was a span of 7 bases. The CDR3 nucleotides read TGTGCCAGCTCACCTGAGGCGTATAATTCACCCCTCCACTTT. The encoded protein is CASSPEAYNSPLHF.

The CDR3 DNA follows: TGTGCCAGCAGCCTACAGGGAACCCCCTACGAGCAGTACTTC. Translation: CASSLQGTPYEQYF. The J gene is TRBJ2-7, the V gene TRBV6-5, with a possible D match to TRBD1 (6 bases). The CDR3 covers 14 residues. V was cut by 6 bases and J by 2 bases, with 14 bases left in between. Germline V gene lookup returns CDR1 MNHEY and CDR2 SVGAGI.

The chain couples TRBV14 to TRBJ1-3; D remains ambiguous. Germline CDR1 and CDR2: SGHDN and FVKESK. V lost 4 bases, J lost 2 bases, and 6 bases lay in between. This CDR3 is 13 amino acids long. CDR3 DNA sequence: TGTGCCAGCAGCCGGGGAACTGGAAACACCATATATTTT. It is translated as CASSRGTGNTIYF.

J is TRBJ2-3 and V is TRBV5-6, with 8 bases identical to TRBD1. Germline V gene sequence: CDR1 SGHDT, CDR2 YYEEEE. CDR3 length: 17 residues. V dropped 0 bases and J dropped 6; count of bases not matched to a gene: 12. CDR3 sequence: CASSLGVPRTGSDTQYF. CDR3 DNA sequence: TGTGCCAGCAGCTTGGGGGTCCCCAGGACAGGGAGCGATACGCAGTATTTT. Full variable domain (outside the CDR3, taken from reference TRBV5-6 and TRBJ2-3): DAGVTQSPTHLIKTRGQQVTLRCSPKSGHDTVSWYQQALGQGPQFIFQYYEEEERQRGNFPDRFSGHQFPNYSSELNVNALLLGDSALYLCASSLGVPRTGSDTQYFGPGTRLTVL.

This rearrangement joins TRBV30 to TRBJ1-3; 10 bases are shared with TRBD1. The ends lost 3 bases at V and 3 bases at J; junction bases unmatched: 5. CDR1 and CDR2 (germline): GTSNPN, SVGIG (reference sequence). CDR3 length: 15 amino acids. The DNA of the CDR3 is TGTGCCTGGAGCGTCGGGACAGGGGTTGGAAACACCATATATTTT. Protein sequence: CAWSVGTGVGNTIYF. The variable domain in full, completed from reference TRBV30 and TRBJ1-3, reads SQTIHQWPATLVQPVGSPLSLECTVEGTSNPNLYWYRQAAGRGLQLLFYSVGIGQISSEVPQNLSASRPQDRQFILSSKKLLLSDSGFYLCAWSVGTGVGNTIYFGEGSWLTVV.

V gene TRBV5-1 combines with J gene TRBJ1-2; D call uncertain. This CDR3 spans 11 amino acids. Germline CDR1 SGHRS, CDR2 YFSETQ. V lost 7 bases, J lost 4 bases, and 8 bases lay in between. CDR3 amino acids: CASSNFYGYTF. The CDR3 DNA sequence: TGCGCCAGCTCAAACTTCTATGGCTACACCTTC. The variable domain in full, with the rest retrieved from reference TRBV5-1 and TRBJ1-2, is KAGVTQTPRYLIKTRGQQVTLSCSPISGHRSVSWYQQTPGQGLQFLFEYFSETQRNKGNFPGRFSGRQFSNSRSEMNVSTLELGDSALYLCASSNFYGYTFGSGTRLTVV.

V and J are TRBV7-2 and TRBJ2-5; weak D call: TRBD2 (6 bases). CDR3 length equals 15 residues. Per the germline V gene, CDR1 is SGHTA and CDR2 is FQGNSA. With 5 bases removed from V and 3 bases from J, the gap between germline ends came to 16 bases. Written as DNA, the CDR3 is TGTGCCAGCAGCCCGCAGGGAGGAGGGGAAGAGACCCAGTACTTC. Its protein is CASSPQGGGEETQYF.

The CDR3 protein is CASSPTRTAYLGYTF. The CDR3 bases are TGTGCCAGCAGTCCCACCCGGACAGCTTACTTAGGCTACACCTTC. The chain couples TRBV7-2 to TRBJ1-2; D may be TRBD1 (6 bases). CDR3 length: 15 residues. Per germline, CDR1 SGHTA and CDR2 FQGNSA. The V and J ends lost 6 bases and 8 bases respectively, with 22 bases between them.

The chain employs TRBV7-9 and TRBJ2-3; maybe TRBD2 (6 bases). Looked up from germline, CDR1 is SEHNR and CDR2 is FQNEAQ (reference sequence). This CDR3 comprises 15 residues. Trimming removed 4 bases from V and 5 bases from J, with 16 bases in between. CDR3 bases: TGTGCCAGCAGCTACCCCCAGGCGGGACTAGATACGCAGTATTTT. Translating gives CASSYPQAGLDTQYF.

CDR3 protein: CASSQEERFLNEQFF. The CDR3 DNA reads TGTGCCAGCAGCCAAGAGGAAAGGTTTTTGAATGAGCAGTTCTTC. The gene calls are TRBV3-1 (or the pseudogene TRBV3-2) and TRBJ2-1, with D hard to call. The CDR3 covers 15 residues. Looked up from germline, CDR1 is LGHDT and CDR2 is YNNKEL (reference sequence). V gave up 0 bases and J gave up 7 bases, with 13 bases separating them.

The chain uses TRBV6-5 and TRBJ1-2, with D maybe TRBD1 (6 bases). Trimming stripped 7 bases from V and 5 bases from J, with 20 bases between. Germline V gene data show CDR1 as MNHEY and CDR2 as SVGAGI. This CDR3 is 15 amino acids long. The CDR3 loop reads CASNGRGSGEYGYTF. The DNA for the CDR3 is TGTGCCAGCAATGGTAGGGGGTCGGGGGAGTATGGCTACACCTTC.

This chain uses TRBV4-1 with TRBJ1-5; 7 positions match TRBD1. V shed 3 bases, J shed 2 bases, and the junction held 7 bases outside the gene matches. CDR3 length: 16 residues. Germline CDR1 MGHRA, CDR2 YSYEKL. DNA for the CDR3: TGCGCCAGCAGCCACCCCAGGGGGGTCGGCAATCAGCCCCAGCATTTT. It encodes CASSHPRGVGNQPQHF.

The CDR3 here is CASSLASVSYYEQYF. CDR3 nucleotide sequence: TGCGCCAGCAGCTTGGCCTCGGTCAGCTACTACGAGCAGTACTTC. The V gene is TRBV5-1, the J gene TRBJ2-7, with D unresolved. Trimming took off 0 bases at V and 3 bases at J, with 13 bases between the two ends. Per germline, CDR1 SGHRS and CDR2 YFSETQ. There are 15 residues in the CDR3.

This chain joins TRBV30 and TRBJ1-2; D might be TRBD1 (5 bases). Germline assignment: CDR1 GTSNPN and CDR2 SVGIG (reference sequence). The CDR3 covers 12 residues. V was trimmed by 0 bases and J by 8 bases, leaving 10 bases between them. CDR3 sequence: CAWSVGVGGYTF. The CDR3, as DNA: TGTGCCTGGAGTGTAGGGGTTGGAGGCTACACCTTC.